This TCR beta chain was obtained from a study of human T cells and chemical hapten exposure (dated by TCRdb to about 2021). About the investigation overall: For sensitization, 2% DPC in acetone was applied to a roughly 2 cm by roughly 2 cm area of upper inner arm skin. Weekly therapeutic DPC doses were additionally applied to the scalp of patients throughout the roughly 24-week study period. Patch tests used Finn chambers with 0.01% DPC on the upper back, scored after 6 days by International Contact Dermatitis Research Group standards. The patient cohort, mostly female, included alopecia areata with under or over 50% scalp involvement, alopecia totalis and alopecia universalis. Libraries were combined into a pool for sequencing, and differences in TCR yield between samples came mainly from small differences in library volumes within the pool. Peripheral blood TCR repertoire changes were tracked in vivo in alopecia patients during primary and secondary sensitization to the hapten diphenylcyclopropenone (DPC). Patient blood was sampled pre-sensitization (week 0) and at 2, 6 and about 24 weeks after DPC sensitization. Some 29 alopecia patients gave blood for TCR sequencing at one to four time points (pre-sensitization, 2, 6 and 24 weeks).

The time point tag for this specimen amounts to: patch test 1, 2 weeks after DPC sensitization. Taken with the paper, the label for treatment or condition translates to: therapeutic diphenylcyclopropenone sensitization with weekly scalp DPC. Blood at each patch-test visit was drawn before the patch test was applied. Eligible patients were aged 18 to 70, diagnosed with alopecia, deemed suitable for DPC therapy, and excluded if pregnant. Total RNA was extracted from unfractionated whole blood collected in Tempus Blood RNA tubes. Here is what the overall study found, with its caveats: The number of TCRs above 1 in 1000 frequency did not change with DPC sensitization; there was no evidence of global repertoire structure alterations. Patch test score was positively correlated with the number of PT1 expanded TCRs, with significance at thresholds 8, 16 and 32 but not at 4. All patients had alopecia, a presumed autoimmune disease, so their immune response might differ from that of healthy individuals. Repeated subsampling changed both the strength of the expansion versus patch-test correlation and the threshold at which the correlation became significant. Significantly more large CDR3 similarity clusters were formed by expanded TCRs than by pre-sensitization or healthy control sets, consistent with antigen-driven responses.

A word on this clonotype: Which antigen it targets is not known. Per-base qualities were not stored, and no clone one base away is much larger.

The CDR3 holds 15 amino acids from the cysteine to the phenylalanine. Only the CDR3 DNA stays, 45 bases, in frame from base 1. Trimming leaves V shorter by 5 bases and J shorter by 3 bases, with the junction holding 7 bases beyond the gene matches. The CDR1 and CDR2 encoded by the germline V gene (reference sequence) are LNHDA and SQIVND. The method was RACE. Sequencing used a NextSeq 500. During library preparation, unique molecular identifiers were attached to individual cDNA molecules so that TCRs could be counted quantitatively and reproducibly. Both TCR alpha and TCR beta chains were sequenced from each blood RNA sample. The study's own analysis went as follows. Samples had a median of around 92,000 TCRs, with a range from roughly 20,000 to 700,000. V, J and CDR3 annotation of the TCR reads was carried out using the Decombinator software suite. For the PS versus PT1 abundance plots, all samples were subsampled to the same number of TCRs (28,000). TCRs were defined as expanded if absent before sensitization and observed at least eight times at the 2-week time point. The public reads were reanalyzed by TCRdb: fastp trimming at Q25, MiXCR alignment, in-frame beta chains only. Identical CDR3 proteins give one entry, which carries the most common genes and DNA. It is TCRdb's table, rather than the study itself, that gives the V and J calls and clone size. This sample is represented by tens of thousands of distinct CDR3 sequences; 9% to 9.5% of them were singletons. The leading ten clones occupy about 14% of the sample.

This receptor chain uses TRBV19 and TRBJ2-3, with TRBD1 identical over 8 junction bases. This TCR was sampled from a woman in her forties with alopecia areata. Some clones in this sample may be carry-over from other donors' samples. The material was whole blood, obtained in connection with sensitization to the hapten diphenylcyclopropenone (DPC). CDR3 loop: CASSQGTGLTDTQYF. The DNA sequence is TGTGCCAGTAGTCAAGGGACAGGCCTAACAGATACGCAGTATTTT.